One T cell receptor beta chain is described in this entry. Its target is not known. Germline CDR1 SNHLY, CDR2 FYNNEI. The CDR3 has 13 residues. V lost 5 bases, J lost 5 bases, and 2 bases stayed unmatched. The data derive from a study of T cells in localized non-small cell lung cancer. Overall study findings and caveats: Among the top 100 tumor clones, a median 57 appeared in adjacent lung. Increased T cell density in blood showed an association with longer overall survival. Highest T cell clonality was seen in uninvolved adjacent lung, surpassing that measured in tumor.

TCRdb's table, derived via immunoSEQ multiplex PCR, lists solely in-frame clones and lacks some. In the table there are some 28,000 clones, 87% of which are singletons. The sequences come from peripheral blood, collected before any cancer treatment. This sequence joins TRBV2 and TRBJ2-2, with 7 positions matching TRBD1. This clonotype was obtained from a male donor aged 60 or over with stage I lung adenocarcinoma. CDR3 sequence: CASSSQGTGELFF. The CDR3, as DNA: TGTGCCAGCAGTTCACAGGGGACCGGGGAGCTGTTTTTT.